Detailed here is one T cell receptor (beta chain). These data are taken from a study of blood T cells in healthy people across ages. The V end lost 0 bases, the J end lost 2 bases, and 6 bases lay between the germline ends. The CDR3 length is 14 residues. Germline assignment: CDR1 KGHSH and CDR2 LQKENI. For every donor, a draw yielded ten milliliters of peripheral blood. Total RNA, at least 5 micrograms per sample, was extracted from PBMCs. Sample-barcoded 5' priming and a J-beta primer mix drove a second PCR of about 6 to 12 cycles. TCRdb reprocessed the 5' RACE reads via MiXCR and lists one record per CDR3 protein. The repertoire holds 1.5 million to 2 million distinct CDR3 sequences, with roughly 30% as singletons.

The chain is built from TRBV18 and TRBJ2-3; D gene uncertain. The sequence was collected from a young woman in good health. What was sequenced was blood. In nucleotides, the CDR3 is TGTGCCAGCTCACCACCAACACACACAGATACGCAGTATTTT. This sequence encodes CASSPPTHTDTQYF.